These 18 T cell receptor beta chains originate from one sample sequenced in a study of glioma-infiltrating T cells after dendritic cell vaccination. Assay: immunoSEQ multiplex PCR; the TCRdb copy retains only in-frame clones and omits some. The sample yields about 87,000 clones, roughly 90% seen once. The sample in question was blood, obtained before dendritic cell vaccination. These receptor sequences come from a human donor with glioblastoma.

V and J are TRBV29-1 and TRBJ2-7, with 7 bases fitting TRBD2. V lost 1 base to trimming and J lost 4 bases; unmatched junction nucleotides: 1. CDR1 and CDR2 from the germline V gene are SQVTM and ANQGSEA. There are 12 residues in the CDR3. Written as DNA, the CDR3 is TGCAGCGTTGAAGGCGGGGGATACGAGCAGTACTTC. Translated, it gives CSVEGGGYEQYF.

The chain uses TRBV5-1 and TRBJ1-6; TRBD1 aligns across 8 bases. CDR1 is SGHRS, CDR2 YFSETQ, per germline. The CDR3 is 13 residues long. The trim removed 2 bases at V and 13 bases at J, leaving 5 bases unmatched. The CDR3 nucleotides read TGCGCCAGCAGCTTTGGACAGGGCCGGCCCCTCCACTTT. This encodes CASSFGQGRPLHF. Full variable domain (remainder filled in from reference TRBV5-1 and TRBJ1-6): KAGVTQTPRYLIKTRGQQVTLSCSPISGHRSVSWYQQTPGQGLQFLFEYFSETQRNKGNFPGRFSGRQFSNSRSEMNVSTLELGDSALYLCASSFGQGRPLHFGNGTRLTVT.

As DNA, the CDR3 is TGTGCCAGCAGCTTAGTGGGGACAGAGGCGGGGTACAATGAGCAGTTCTTC. Its protein is CASSLVGTEAGYNEQFF. The rearrangement uses TRBV7-9 and TRBJ2-1; a weak D match, TRBD1 (7 bases). The CDR3 length is 17 residues. Per the germline V gene, CDR1 is SEHNR and CDR2 is FQNEAQ (reference sequence). The V end lost 1 base, the J end lost 4 bases, and 17 bases lay between the germline ends.

This chain uses TRBV6-1 with TRBJ2-7; TRBD1 matches 7 bases. This CDR3 comprises 12 residues. The trim removed 11 bases at V and 3 bases at J, leaving 7 bases unmatched. Germline assignment: CDR1 MNHNS and CDR2 SASEGT. CDR3 in amino acids: CAGGQRYYEQYF. The CDR3 DNA follows: TGTGCCGGGGGACAGAGATACTACGAGCAGTACTTC.

This rearrangement joins TRBV10-3 to TRBJ1-5; 10 nucleotides align to TRBD1. Germline CDR1 ENHRY, CDR2 SYGVKD. J gave up 6 bases and V 0 bases, and 8 bases lay outside the gene matches. CDR3 length: 17 amino acids. The CDR3 nucleotides are TGTGCCATCAGTGAGTCGTCGAGGACAGGGGGAGGTCAGCCCCAGCATTTT. It yields the protein CAISESSRTGGGQPQHF.

The chain combines TRBV13 with TRBJ2-3; tentatively, D is TRBD2 (6 bases). Germline CDR1 and CDR2: PRHDT and FYEKMQ (reference sequence). This CDR3 is built from 14 residues. Trimming pared 1 base from V and 3 bases from J, leaving 8 bases between. The CDR3 region is CASSLAGGTDTQYF. The CDR3 DNA follows: TGTGCCAGCAGCTTAGCCGGGGGTACAGATACGCAGTATTTT.

The chain is built from TRBV12-1 and TRBJ1-2; TRBD1, the table's D call, lacks a check against the DNA. TRBV12-1 is termed a pseudogene. The CDR3 extends over 14 amino acids. The CDR3 region has the DNA TGTGCCAGCAGCCCGACAGGCCATTGGTATGGCTACACCTTC. Residues: CASSPTGHWYGYTF.

V and J are TRBV7-9 and TRBJ1-1; D is possibly TRBD1 (5 bases). Per germline, CDR1 SEHNR and CDR2 FQNEAQ (reference sequence). V lost 4 bases and J lost 7, with 13 bases in between. This CDR3 region has 13 residues. The CDR3 sequence: CASSSHRRGEAFF. DNA of the CDR3: TGTGCCAGCAGCTCCCACAGGAGGGGTGAAGCTTTCTTT.

The chain links TRBV10-3 to TRBJ2-2, with D possibly being TRBD2 (5 bases). This CDR3 has 15 amino acids. V was cut by 8 bases and J by 5 bases, with 18 bases left in between. Germline CDR1 ENHRY, CDR2 SYGVKD. DNA of the CDR3: TGTGCCATCGGCCCTAGAGGGATGGAAACCGGGGAGCTGTTTTTT. This translates into CAIGPRGMETGELFF.

The rearrangement uses TRBV4-1 and TRBJ1-1; D might be TRBD1 (5 bases). This CDR3 has 16 amino acids. Germline V gene sequence: CDR1 MGHRA, CDR2 YSYEKL. The germline V and J ends were trimmed by 1 base and 5 bases, with 17 bases remaining between them. The CDR3 protein is CASSQVFRGVGTEAFF. The CDR3 DNA is TGCGCCAGCAGCCAAGTTTTTCGGGGGGTAGGTACTGAAGCTTTCTTT.

The rearrangement joins TRBV27 to TRBJ1-5, with a tentative D call TRBD1 (6 bases). Germline V gene sequence: CDR1 MNHEY, CDR2 SMNVEV (reference sequence). This CDR3 has 20 amino acids. The V and J ends lost 0 bases and 0 bases respectively, with 21 bases between them. CDR3 DNA: TGTGCCAGCAGTTTATCGGGGGGCGGGGGGCGCGCCGATAGCAATCAGCCCCAGCATTTT. Its protein is CASSLSGGGGRADSNQPQHF.

This chain joins TRBV29-1 and TRBJ1-2; D possibly corresponds to TRBD1 (6 bases). Germline assignment: CDR1 SQVTM and CDR2 ANQGSEA. The length of the CDR3 is 11 residues. With 8 bases removed from V and 7 bases from J, the gap between germline ends came to 14 bases. The DNA of the CDR3 is TGCAGCACTTGGGACATCGGTGGCTACACCTTC. Translating it yields CSTWDIGGYTF. The entire variable domain, with the rest obtained from reference TRBV29-1 and TRBJ1-2, is as follows: SAVISQKPSRDICQRGTSLTIQCQVDSQVTMMFWYRQQPGQSLTLIATANQGSEATYESGFVIDKFPISRPNLTFSTLTVSNMSPEDSSIYLCSTWDIGGYTFGSGTRLTVV.

The chain recombines TRBV4-1 with TRBJ2-3; D is ambiguous. Per the germline V gene, CDR1 is MGHRA and CDR2 is YSYEKL. This CDR3 spans 14 amino acids. V gave up 1 base and J gave up 0 bases, with 5 bases separating them. CDR3 protein: CASSQAESTDTQYF. CDR3 nucleotides: TGCGCCAGCAGCCAAGCGGAGAGCACAGATACGCAGTATTTT.

A remark on this clone: Distinct nucleotide sequences in the sample also encode this CDR3. This chain joins TRBV6-1 and TRBJ1-6, with D maybe TRBD1 (5 bases). CDR3 length: 17 amino acids. V dropped 1 base and J dropped 7 bases, with 17 bases sitting between them. The germline CDR1 and CDR2 sequences are MNHNS and SASEGT. The CDR3 here is CASSEVQGSGVNSPLHF. For the CDR3, the DNA is TGTGCCAGCAGTGAAGTGCAGGGCAGTGGAGTAAATTCACCCCTCCACTTT.

This clone has only a few counts. The chain recombines TRBV27 with TRBJ1-2; 8 bases are a match to TRBD1. The germline CDR1 and CDR2 sequences are MNHEY and SMNVEV (reference sequence). V dropped 8 bases and J dropped 4; count of bases not matched to a gene: 9. This CDR3 spans 14 amino acids. In nucleotides, the CDR3 is TGTGCCAGCCGACCAGGGGGCCGGGGCTATGGCTACACCTTC. Amino acids: CASRPGGRGYGYTF.

This clone appeared once. The V and J genes are TRBV5-4 and TRBJ1-1, with 8 bases identical to TRBD1. Unmatched junction bases numbered 7, after V lost 4 bases and J lost 5 bases. This CDR3 has 14 amino acids. Germline V lookup: CDR1 SGHNT, CDR2 YYREEE (reference sequence). CDR3 DNA sequence: TGTGCCAGCAGCCCTACAGGGGGTATGACTGAAGCTTTCTTT. Amino acids: CASSPTGGMTEAFF.

The chain is built from TRBV10-1 and TRBJ1-1, with D possibly matching TRBD1 (6 bases). The V and J ends lost 3 bases and 5 bases respectively, with 10 bases between them. The CDR3 spans 13 residues. The germline V gene has CDR1 WNHNN and CDR2 SYGVQD (reference sequence). For the CDR3, the DNA is TGCGCCAGCAGTGAACAGGGAGCAACTGAAGCTTTCTTT. Protein sequence: CASSEQGATEAFF.

The J gene is TRBJ2-3, the V gene TRBV28; D might be TRBD2 (5 bases). The V gene's germline CDR1 is MDHEN and CDR2 SYDVKM. The CDR3 spans 15 residues. The V end was cut by 4 bases, the J end by 4 bases, with 15 bases between. The CDR3 reads CASSSLGVRADTQYF. The CDR3 region has the DNA TGTGCCAGCAGTTCGTTGGGAGTAAGGGCAGATACGCAGTATTTT.